What follows describes a single T cell receptor beta chain. A clone one base away is much larger, so this may be a read error. Each CDR3 protein gets one entry after TCRdb re-called the PCR reads with MiXCR. The table includes approximately 79,000 distinct CDR3 sequences, approximately 52% detected once. This entry comes from a study of CDR3 diversity in severe acne. Trimming took off 2 bases at V and 14 bases at J, with 19 bases between the two ends. This CDR3 region has 15 residues. CDR1 is SNHLY and CDR2 is FYNNEI in the germline V gene. Material: blood. This TCR derives from a male donor in good health, serving as a control. J is TRBJ1-6 and V is TRBV2; D is perhaps TRBD1 (6 bases). CDR3: CASSESRWGDTTLHF. CDR3 coding DNA: TGTGCCAGCAGTGAAAGTCGCTGGGGGGACACCACCCTCCACTTT.